The rows below give T cell receptor beta chains drawn from one sample of a study of cytomegalovirus exposure and HLA in healthy donors. The repertoire was sequenced with immunoSEQ multiplex PCR; TCRdb's copy has only in-frame clones and lacks some. The data hold some 150,000 clones, with around three quarters observed a single time. The specimen sequenced was PBMCs. These TCRs come from a man between 40 and 49 years old in good health and CMV-seronegative. The CDR3 runs from the conserved cysteine through the conserved F or W. D genes are given only for firm matches. Clone size is given for some rows only: seen once, a few or many times, or a class if the clone is expanded.

TRBV28	TRBD2	TRBJ2-5	.	CASSSGGETQYF	TGTGCCAGCAGTTCCGGGGGGGAGACCCAGTACTTC
TRBV5-1	TRBD1	TRBJ2-1	few	CASSLEGQISYNEQFF	TGCGCCAGCAGCTTGGAGGGACAGATCTCCTACAATGAGCAGTTCTTC
TRBV30	.	TRBJ1-6	.	CAWRGNYNSPLHF	TGTGCCTGGAGGGGCAACTATAATTCACCCCTCCACTTT
TRBV5-1	.	TRBJ1-3	once	CASSLDGPSGNTIYF	TGCGCCAGCAGCTTGGATGGGCCCTCTGGAAACACCATATATTTT
TRBV4-1	.	TRBJ1-1	.	CASSQRGGGLNTEAFF	TGCGCCAGCAGCCAGAGGGGGGGAGGTCTAAACACTGAAGCTTTCTTT
TRBV7-9	.	TRBJ1-6	.	CASSPMGPSPLHF	TGTGCCAGCAGCCCCATGGGCCCCTCACCCCTCCACTTT
TRBV5-1	.	TRBJ2-3	.	CASSSGLNTDTQYF	TGCGCCAGCAGTAGCGGCCTCAACACAGATACGCAGTATTTT
TRBV29-1	.	TRBJ2-7	.	CSVIPAPRGVITYEQYF	TGCAGCGTTATCCCCGCGCCCAGGGGAGTAATAACCTACGAGCAGTACTTC
TRBV4-1	.	TRBJ2-1	.	CASSPPQGGELYNEQFF	TGCGCCAGCAGCCCCCCCCAAGGCGGGGAGCTTTACAATGAGCAGTTCTTC
TRBV6-1	TRBD1	TRBJ1-6	few	CASGGLGQEGSPLHF	TGTGCCAGCGGGGGGTTAGGACAGGAGGGATCACCCCTCCACTTT
TRBV4-3	.	TRBJ2-7	.	CASSQAFWDSRSYEQYF	TGCGCCAGCAGCCAAGCTTTTTGGGACTCCCGCTCCTACGAGCAGTACTTC
TRBV12-5	TRBD1	TRBJ1-1	.	CASGPRAGTAFTEAFF	TGTGCTAGTGGTCCAAGGGCAGGGACAGCTTTCACTGAAGCTTTCTTT
TRBV5-4	TRBD2	TRBJ2-1	.	CASGTSGYNEQFF	TGTGCCAGCGGGACTAGCGGGTACAATGAGCAGTTCTTC
TRBV4-1	.	TRBJ1-2	.	CASSQGIRGPNYGYTF	TGCGCCAGCAGCCAAGGCATTAGGGGTCCTAACTATGGCTACACCTTC
TRBV2	TRBD1	TRBJ2-7	.	CASSEGTGGPEQYF	TGTGCCAGCAGTGAGGGGACAGGGGGTCCCGAGCAGTACTTC
TRBV5-1	.	TRBJ2-6	.	CASSSPGVRANVLTF	TGCGCCAGCAGCTCCCCAGGGGTACGGGCCAACGTCCTGACTTTC
TRBV14	.	TRBJ1-1	.	CASSQTFGGTEAFF	TGTGCCAGCAGCCAAACATTCGGGGGGACTGAAGCTTTCTTT
TRBV6-1	.	TRBJ1-5	.	CASGVRANQPQHF	TGTGCCAGCGGGGTGAGGGCCAATCAGCCCCAGCATTTT
TRBV19	TRBD1	TRBJ2-7	.	CASRPVGQGLYEQYF	TGTGCCAGTAGACCCGTCGGACAGGGTCTCTACGAGCAGTACTTC
TRBV6-5	.	TRBJ2-1	.	CASSYSDPLYNEQFF	TGTGCCAGCAGTTATAGCGACCCATTATACAATGAGCAGTTCTTC
TRBV7-2	TRBD1	TRBJ2-7	.	CASSLARTGRYEQYF	TGTGCCAGCAGCTTAGCCCGGACAGGGCGATACGAGCAGTACTTC
TRBV7-9	.	TRBJ2-7	.	CASSQDPGTPSYEQYF	TGTGCCAGCAGCCAAGACCCTGGGACACCCAGCTACGAGCAGTACTTC
TRBV6-5	.	TRBJ1-5	.	CASRKTGSNQPQHF	TGTGCCAGCAGAAAAACAGGGAGCAATCAGCCCCAGCATTTT
TRBV5-1	TRBD2	TRBJ2-2	.	CASSPTPSGGLSTGELFF	TGCGCCAGCAGCCCAACCCCTAGCGGGGGGCTCTCCACCGGGGAGCTGTTTTTT
TRBV6-5	.	TRBJ1-2	.	CASRGRQDPNYGYTF	TGTGCCAGCAGGGGTCGACAGGACCCTAACTATGGCTACACCTTC
TRBV5-6	.	TRBJ1-2	.	CASSFLHSRAGGYTF	TGTGCCAGCAGCTTTCTACATAGTCGCGCAGGTGGCTACACCTTC
TRBV5-1	.	TRBJ1-2	.	CASSAGIPQPNYGYTF	TGCGCCAGCAGCGCAGGGATACCACAACCAAACTATGGCTACACCTTC
TRBV19	.	TRBJ1-1	.	CASSSAGRITEAFF	TGTGCCAGTAGTTCGGCGGGAAGAATCACTGAAGCTTTCTTT
TRBV5-1	.	TRBJ2-7	few	CASSLATELSYEQYF	TGCGCCAGCAGCTTAGCCACGGAGCTGTCCTACGAGCAGTACTTC
TRBV5-8	TRBD2	TRBJ2-3	.	CATTTRGDTQYF	TGTGCCACAACAACGCGGGGGGATACGCAGTATTTT
TRBV5-4	.	TRBJ2-5	.	CASSRPGLTGHQETQYF	TGTGCCAGCAGCCGCCCTGGTCTAACAGGGCACCAAGAGACCCAGTACTTC